This note documents a single T cell receptor (beta chain) sequence. The specificity of this receptor is unknown. No much larger clone exists at a distance of one base, and base qualities are not known. This entry comes from a study of cytomegalovirus exposure and HLA in healthy donors (dated by TCRdb to about 2017). At the level of the whole study: An earlier analysis of some 600 of the donors reported about 260 Gb of sequence data and 95 million to 140 million unique TCR beta sequences obtained from around 190 million T cells. An early release covering just under 650 HLA-typed donors comprised about 300 gigabases of sequencing data and 65 million to 100 million unique TCR sequences. Of the roughly 400 genotyped donors, more than 75% were placed in the genetic ancestry cluster associated with self-reported Caucasian donors. The aim of the study was to test whether cataloging public T cell receptors could identify signatures of past pathogen exposure. The study profiled the T cell repertoires of some 610 subjects by immunosequencing and related them to cytomegalovirus serostatus. Along with the approximately 650-subject first cohort, a separate validation cohort of more than 90 different subjects was used. High-throughput TCR immunosequencing, statistical association of individual TCRs with disease status, and machine learning were combined to predict cytomegalovirus infection status. A later analysis re-examined previously published TCR beta repertoires from about 670 donors and added high-resolution HLA genotyping to investigate patterns of TCR occurrence. Rather than using new phenotypic data, the later analysis identified candidate immune exposures from TCR beta sequences and from how often those sequences occurred across donors. In an earlier analysis of a few hundred of the donors, high-throughput TCR beta sequencing was used to judge whether each TCR beta V gene segment behaved as functional or pseudogenic. Donor age, sex, ethnicity and CMV serostatus were compiled together with the repertoire data. A later genetic analysis took genome-wide SNP genotypes for about 55% of the 666 donors and used that subset as a discovery cohort. All discovery cohort repertoires had been generated on a single sequencing platform. Class I and class II HLA loci were covered by the typing at four-digit resolution. Typing coverage varied by locus: roughly 620-630 donors for A, B, C, DRB1 and DQB1; approximately 500 for DQA1; over 600 for DPA1; approximately 490 for DPB1. Because of strong linkage in the cohort, five DR-DQ haplotypes were treated as single units for association and clustering. Among under 450 genotyped donors of the cohort, an average of 235,054 unique TCR beta nucleotide sequences were sequenced per donor, roughly 18% of them non-productive.

General findings and caveats noted by the study authors: Because the 87-base-pair reads could not distinguish some IMGT-functional V segments, including TRBV6-2 and TRBV6-3, those segments were excluded. A few of the identified cytomegalovirus-associated TCR beta chains were confirmed in vitro to be specific for cytomegalovirus antigens. While some public TCRs were present in many individuals, most TCR sequences turned up only very rarely across donors. A later analysis found that TCR association rates varied across HLA loci, with DRB1 alleles showing the most associated TCRs and HLA-C alleles the fewest. According to the authors, the approach could potentially be generalized to other disease states and immunological phenotypes. CMV serostatus was the only immune exposure information available for the cohort. Presence/absence analyses assumed roughly uniform sequencing depth across donors, an assumption that may not hold. Because counts were too low, about 18 rarely observed V segments, including chromosome 9 orphons, were excluded from the earlier analysis of some 590 of the donors. Only TCR beta chains were sequenced in this cohort, and the absence of alpha or paired-chain data limited detectable features. In the study, 150 to 200 TCR beta chains were listed as associated with cytomegalovirus. In a later analysis, several top co-occurrence clusters were reported to appear linked to parvovirus B19, influenza, CMV and Epstein-Barr virus. The sequencing pipeline was judged likely to have produced a cluster of highly shared sequence variants as a technical artifact. Strong co-occurrence of HLA alleles, especially DR and DQ, made assigning TCR associations to individual alleles difficult. The classifier was reported to diagnose cytomegalovirus status with high specificity and sensitivity in both the original cohort and the validation cohort. V-gene and J-gene trimming of TCR beta chains was associated with a missense DCLRE1C variant in a later genetic analysis, and the association was replicated in an independent cohort. A further reported finding was that TCR beta sequences accurately predicted the HLA-A and HLA-B alleles for most subjects in the first cohort. Because HLA typing was unavailable for some donors at each locus, only the typed subset was used in association tests. Compared with equally common non-associated chains, HLA-associated TCR beta chains in a later analysis were more clonally expanded and had lower generation probabilities. According to a later genetic analysis, donors in an Asian-associated ancestry cluster had fewer N-insertions in productive TCRs than the roughly 700-donor mean. A later analysis associated 15,000 or so TCR beta sequences with specific HLA alleles at a false discovery rate of 0.05. According to a later analysis, most CMV-associated TCR beta chains appeared to be HLA-restricted, and the HLA associations seemed to be driven largely by CMV exposure. Correlated functional status among segregating V segments might be attributable to linkage disequilibrium, but an unknown experimental factor could not be ruled out. In an earlier analysis of around 600 of the donors, most TCR beta V segments appeared in productive rearrangements about 87% or about 30% of the time, broadly matching IMGT annotations.

The cohort comprised some 680 healthy bone marrow donors. Cohort members were all nominally healthy when sampled, although unrecorded immune exposures were likely present. The donor tested CMV seropositive, placing the donor among the approximately 290 seropositive members of the cohort. Every donor gave a peripheral blood sample, and the peripheral blood mononuclear cells from that sample were used for TCR beta sequencing. The Qiagen DNeasy Blood Extraction Kit was used to extract genomic DNA from the blood cell samples. CDR1 and CDR2 were assigned from the germline V gene as SGDLS and YYNGEE. The CDR3 goes from the cysteine to the phenylalanine over 16 residues. The read is trimmed to its CDR3 DNA, 48 bases read in frame from base 1. V is clipped by 0 bases and J by 0 bases, and the sequence between their germline boundaries is 9 bases long. Receptor amplification or capture employed the immunoSEQ multiplex PCR assay. A mixture of 60 forward primers for TCR Vbeta segments and 13 reverse primers for TCR Jbeta segments was used in the multiplex PCR. Amplification of the CDR3 region of rearranged TCR beta genes was performed with a multiplex PCR assay on genomic DNA. The Illumina HiSeq System was used to sequence the amplified TCR beta libraries as 87-base-pair reads. The source study handled its data this way. A later analysis counted about 82 million unique TCR beta chains across the approximately 700 repertoires, and about 10 million of these chains were shared by at least two donors. Raw reads were error-corrected and collapsed into unique sequences with a nearest-neighbor algorithm that merged closely related sequences to remove PCR and sequencing errors. V, D and J gene segments were assigned by aligning CDR3 sequences to IMGT reference sequences. For a sequence to be retained, a match of at least six nucleotides to both a V gene segment and a J gene segment was required. Rearrangements were classified as productive when the CDR3 lacked stop codons and remained in frame with V and J, and all other rearrangements were classified as non-productive. Following IMGT convention, CDR3 was defined as the stretch from the second conserved V-encoded cysteine up to the conserved J-encoded phenylalanine. The earlier analysis of some 550 of the donors excluded any sequence lacking an unambiguous match to a single V gene segment. In an earlier analysis of a few hundred of the donors, a V segment was called functional when productive rearrangements were above 56.7%, and segregating when the standard deviation between donors exceeded 5%. A statistical classification framework was built for diagnosing cytomegalovirus status from the catalog of TCR beta chain sequences. A later analysis assigned V and J genes by comparing TCR nucleotide sequences with IMGT/GENE-DB human TR gene sequences. In a later analysis, CDR3 sequences and most-parsimonious VDJ recombination scenarios were assigned using the TCRdist pipeline. In a later analysis, each TCR beta chain was defined by its CDR3 amino acid sequence together with its V-gene family, and reads without a unique V-gene family were excluded. A later analysis removed 592 highly shared, low-generation-probability nucleotide sequences to deal with suspected cross-contamination and a sequencing artifact. For each public chain, a later analysis derived a clonal expansion index from normalized ranks of inferred template counts within each repertoire. In a later analysis, generation probabilities were computed using a VDJ recombination model fitted to out-of-frame rearrangements, and the results were checked against IGoR. Hypergeometric tests were used in a later analysis to score TCR-TCR, TCR-HLA and TCR-CMV co-occurrence, with a repertoire-size bias correction applied to the TCR pairs. To estimate false discovery rates, a later analysis permuted the HLA or CMV assignments 20 times. A later analysis grouped co-occurring TCRs with DBSCAN, adding TCRdist sequence similarity when clustering within HLA-allele-positive subsets. Repertoires with fewer than 30,000 or more than 120,000 public chains, plus five repertoires with anomalous nucleotide sharing, were excluded from co-occurrence clustering. Here the immuneACCESS table is served through TCRdb, limited to in-frame sequences with V and J called. Missing clones are a known gap in these copies; in checked studies unresolved V genes cover under half, and the rest lacks a known reason. The V and J calls and the clone size are those of that table, but D and trimming were determined from the DNA. This sample is represented by 160,000 or so clones; approximately 78% of them were singletons. Of the sample, around 9.1% is held by the ten largest clones.

Recombination connected TRBV9 to TRBJ1-4, with no reliable assignment of the D segment. The clonotype originates from a male donor in good health and CMV-seropositive. Sequenced input: PBMCs. The CDR3: CASSVGNRATNEKLFF. In nucleotide form, the sequence is TGTGCCAGCAGCGTAGGTAACCGAGCAACTAATGAAAAACTGTTTTTT. The entire variable domain, with the stretches around the CDR3 drawn from the reference TRBV9 and TRBJ1-4 proteins, is DSGVTQTPKHLITATGQRVTLRCSPRSGDLSVYWYQQSLDQGLQFLIQYYNGEERAKGNILERFSAQQFPDLHSELNLSSLELGDSALYFCASSVGNRATNEKLFFGSGTQLSVL.